A selection of T cell receptor beta chains follows, all from one sample in a study of Ad26.COV2.S vaccination and SARS-CoV-2 variants. The method was immunoSEQ multiplex PCR; TCRdb's version includes in-frame clones alone and lacks a portion of them. Of 430,000 or so clones listed, roughly 90% were seen once; the top ten hold less than 15%. Specimen: peripheral blood, collected in a trial of Ad26.COV2.S vaccine versus placebo. Receptors were obtained from a person aged 18-60 years who received the Ad26.COV2.S COVID-19 vaccine or a placebo. The conserved cysteine and the conserved F or W are not part of the CDR3 here.

TRBJ2-3	TRBV18	ASSPWDRGLNTDTQY
TRBJ2-1	TRBV7-9	ASSLPFSGTGRSNEQF
TRBJ2-1	TRBV20-1	SAPRNEQF
TRBJ2-7	TRBV15	ATSSRGTVRYEQY
TRBJ1-6	TRBV14	ASSQVTGLDSPLH
TRBJ2-7	TRBV2	ASSEGLVVGAEY
TRBJ2-7	TRBV30	AWSVIRDEQY
TRBJ1-3	TRBV9	ASSVEGDSGNTIY
TRBJ2-7	TRBV6-5	ASSQQWGTSYEQY
TRBJ2-3	TRBV4-3	ASSGTRAGDLTDTQY
TRBJ1-6	TRBV4-3	ASSQEQDRGSPLH
TRBJ1-4	TRBV10-3	AISVSGGANEKLF
TRBJ1-4	TRBV9	ASSVGRGVREKLF
TRBJ1-1	TRBV29-1	SVTWTATNTEAF
TRBJ2-7	TRBV6-2/TRBV6-3	ASSYGRTLLWEQY
TRBJ2-2	TRBV15	ATSSPSSGRAPNTGELF
TRBJ1-1	TRBV6-2/TRBV6-3	ASSYSRQSIMNTEAF
TRBJ1-1	TRBV7-9	ASVGQNTEAF
TRBJ2-3	TRBV6-2/TRBV6-3	ASSPGTGQGTQY
TRBJ1-4	TRBV11-2	ASRTAQGPRREKLF
TRBJ2-3	TRBV19	ASSREGLAGVPDTQY
TRBJ1-3	TRBV5-1	ASSLGPSPGNTIY
TRBJ1-2	TRBV6-2/TRBV6-3	ASSLDRSYGYT
TRBJ1-5	TRBV7-6	ASSPTGPNQPQH
TRBJ1-4	TRBV2	ASSAQGTGGEKLF
TRBJ2-3	TRBV30	AWSLLDRGFADTQY
TRBJ2-3	TRBV4-3	ASSQDGAQSTDTQY
TRBJ2-3	TRBV7-2	ASSLDSSDTQY
TRBJ2-7	TRBV28	ASSLIGDRGSYEQY
TRBJ1-2	TRBV3-1/TRBV3-2	ASSQREGANYGYT
TRBJ1-5	TRBV29-1	SVVEGGGNQPQH
TRBJ2-1	TRBV27	ASSLLRTSELYNEQF
TRBJ2-1	TRBV14	ASSSTSGSVYNEQF
TRBJ2-5	TRBV7-6	ASSLGGGRAGETQY
TRBJ1-6	TRBV13	ASSAYRNSPLH
TRBJ1-6	TRBV28	ASSLITGRGGYNSPLH
TRBJ2-1	TRBV5-6	ASSFGPTPYNEQF
TRBJ1-2	TRBV12-3/TRBV12-4	ASGAGGRGYT
TRBJ2-7	TRBV18	ASSSQSEQY
TRBJ1-5	TRBV6-2/TRBV6-3	ASSDTPHQPQH
TRBJ2-5	TRBV4-1	ASSQTSGIAGAQY
TRBJ2-3	TRBV10-3	AIREAGGPDTQY